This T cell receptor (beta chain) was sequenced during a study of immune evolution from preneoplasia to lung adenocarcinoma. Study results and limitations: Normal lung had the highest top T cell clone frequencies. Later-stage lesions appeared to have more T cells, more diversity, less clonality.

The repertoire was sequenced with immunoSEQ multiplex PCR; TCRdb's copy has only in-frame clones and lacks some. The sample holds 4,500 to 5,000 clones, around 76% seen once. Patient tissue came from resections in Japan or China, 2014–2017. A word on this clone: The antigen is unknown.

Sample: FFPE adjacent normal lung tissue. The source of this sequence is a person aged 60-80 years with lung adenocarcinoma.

CDR3 DNA sequence: TGTGCCTGGAGTGGGGACAGGGTCCAGTCTGAAGCTTTCTTT. Translated: CAWSGDRVQSEAFF. The chain has TRBV30 and TRBJ1-1; 9 bases agree with TRBD1. The CDR3 has 14 amino acids. V trimming: 1 base; J trimming: 6 bases; junction bases outside the gene matches: 6. Germline CDR1 GTSNPN, CDR2 SVGIG (reference sequence).